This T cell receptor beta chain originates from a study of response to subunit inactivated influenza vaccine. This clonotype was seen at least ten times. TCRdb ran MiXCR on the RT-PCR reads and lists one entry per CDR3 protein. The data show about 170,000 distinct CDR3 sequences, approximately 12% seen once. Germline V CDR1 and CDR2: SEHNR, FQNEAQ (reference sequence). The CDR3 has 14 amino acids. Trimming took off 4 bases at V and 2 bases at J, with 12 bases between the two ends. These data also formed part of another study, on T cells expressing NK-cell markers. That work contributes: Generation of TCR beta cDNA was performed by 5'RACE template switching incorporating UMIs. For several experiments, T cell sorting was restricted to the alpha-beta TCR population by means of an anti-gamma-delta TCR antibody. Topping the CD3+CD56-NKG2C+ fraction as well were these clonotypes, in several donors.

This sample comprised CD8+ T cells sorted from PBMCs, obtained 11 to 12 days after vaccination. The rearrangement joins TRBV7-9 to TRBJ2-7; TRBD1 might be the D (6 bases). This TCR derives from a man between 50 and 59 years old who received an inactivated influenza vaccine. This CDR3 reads CASSSWTEAYEQYF. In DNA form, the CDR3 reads TGTGCCAGCAGCTCCTGGACAGAGGCCTACGAGCAGTACTTC.